There are a few counts of the clone carrying this TCR beta chain. What it binds is unknown. The sample is drawn from a study of lymphopenia after photon versus proton radiotherapy. Germline CDR1 reads WNHNN; CDR2 reads SYGVQD (reference sequence). The trim removed 7 bases at V and 1 base at J, leaving 11 bases unmatched. The CDR3 runs to 17 residues. Whole-study findings and limits: Relative stability marked proton patients; photon patients lost diversity and naive cells.

The repertoire was sequenced with immunoSEQ multiplex PCR; TCRdb's copy has only in-frame clones and lacks some. The table records under 7,000 clones, about nine tenths of them present only once. V and J are TRBV10-1 and TRBJ1-5; 9 bases align to TRBD1. This clonotype was obtained from a man in his 60s with cholangiocarcinoma. The source material was peripheral blood, sampled from a patient treated with photon-based radiotherapy. The DNA of the CDR3 is TGCGCCAGCACCAAACAGGGGGCGCGAGTAAGCAATCAGCCCCAGCATTTT. Translated: CASTKQGARVSNQPQHF.